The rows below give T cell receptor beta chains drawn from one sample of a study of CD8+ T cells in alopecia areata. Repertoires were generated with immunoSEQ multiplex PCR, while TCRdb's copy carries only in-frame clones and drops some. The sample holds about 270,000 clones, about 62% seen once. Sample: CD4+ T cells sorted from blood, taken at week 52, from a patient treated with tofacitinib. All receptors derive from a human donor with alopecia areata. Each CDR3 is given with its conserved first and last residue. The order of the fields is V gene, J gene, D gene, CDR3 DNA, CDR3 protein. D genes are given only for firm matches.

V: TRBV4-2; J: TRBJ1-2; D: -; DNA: TGTGCCAGCAGCCAAGGAGGACCTAACTATGGCTACACCTTC; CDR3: CASSQGGPNYGYTF
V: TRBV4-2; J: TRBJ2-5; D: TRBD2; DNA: TGTGCCAGCAGCCCCGGACTAGCGGGGGCGCGACAAGAGACCCAGTACTTC; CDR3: CASSPGLAGARQETQYF
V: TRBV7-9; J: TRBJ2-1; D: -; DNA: TGTGCCAGCAGCCGCGGAGGGATGTACAATGAGCAGTTCTTC; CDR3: CASSRGGMYNEQFF
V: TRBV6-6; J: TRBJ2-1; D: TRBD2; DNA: TGTGCCAGCAGTTACGCGGGGGGGTACAATGAGCAGTTCTTC; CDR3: CASSYAGGYNEQFF
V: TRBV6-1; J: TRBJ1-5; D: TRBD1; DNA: TGTGCCAGCAGAACCGGGACAGACAATCAGCCCCAGCATTTT; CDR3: CASRTGTDNQPQHF
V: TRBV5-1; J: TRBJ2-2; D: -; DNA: TGCGCCAGCAGCTTGGACCCCGTCCCCACCGGGGAGCTGTTTTTT; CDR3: CASSLDPVPTGELFF
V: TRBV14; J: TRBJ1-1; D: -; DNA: TGTGCCAGCAGCCCGCATCCGAACACTGAAGCTTTCTTT; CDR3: CASSPHPNTEAFF
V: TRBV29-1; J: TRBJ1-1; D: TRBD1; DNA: TGCAGCGTTGAAGTCGGGACAGCTAACACTGAAGCTTTCTTT; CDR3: CSVEVGTANTEAFF
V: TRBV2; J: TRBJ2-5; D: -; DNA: TGTGCCAGCAGCTACGTCGGAGCCCAAGAGACCCAGTACTTC; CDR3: CASSYVGAQETQYF
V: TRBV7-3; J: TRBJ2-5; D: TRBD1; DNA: TGTGCCAGCAGTCAGACAGGGGCCGAGGGTTTCGAGACCCAGTACTTC; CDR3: CASSQTGAEGFETQYF
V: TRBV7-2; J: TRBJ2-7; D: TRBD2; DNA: TGTGCCAGCAGCCTCGGACTAGCGGGGCCCTACGAGCAGTACTTC; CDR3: CASSLGLAGPYEQYF
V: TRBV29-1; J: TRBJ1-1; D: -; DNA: TGCAGCGTTGGCGGGGCAGCTTGGGGTGAAGCTTTCTTT; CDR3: CSVGGAAWGEAFF
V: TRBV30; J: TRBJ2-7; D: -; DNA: TGTGCCTGGAGTGTACGGCCCACGGGATACGAGCAGTACTTC; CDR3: CAWSVRPTGYEQYF